These T cell receptor beta chains were read from a single sample in a study of shared clonotypes between healthy human individuals. The protocol was immunoSEQ multiplex PCR, while the TCRdb copy is restricted to in-frame clones and leaves out a portion. Of about 1 million clones in the sample, about 75% were seen once. Sequenced: memory CD4+ T cells sorted from blood. The receptors originated from a man between 18 and 29 years old in good health. Each CDR3 is given with its conserved first and last residue. The D gene is left open where the match is weak. Clone size appears in some rows only: once, few, many, or a class for an expanded clone.

>-|TRBJ1-1|14|-|TRBV18
TGTGCCAGCTCACCACCTATCTATAACACTGAAGCTTTCTTT
CASSPPIYNTEAFF
>TRBD1|TRBJ2-3|15|-|TRBV6-4
TGTGCCAGCAGTCGACAGGGCCTTAGCACAGATACGCAGTATTTT
CASSRQGLSTDTQYF
>TRBD1|TRBJ2-3|17|-|TRBV29-1
TGCAGCGTTGAGGATAACGACAGGGGGCTATCAAGGGATACGCAGTATTTT
CSVEDNDRGLSRDTQYF
>TRBD1|TRBJ2-7|14|-|TRBV7-8
TGTGCCAGCAGTATCCGGGACAGGACCTACGAGCAGTACTTC
CASSIRDRTYEQYF
>TRBD1|TRBJ1-5|19|-|TRBV7-6
TGTGCCAGCAGCCCTACATCGGGGGGGAGGGGGCCTGAGGATCAGCCCCAGCATTTT
CASSPTSGGRGPEDQPQHF
>-|TRBJ1-4|15|-|TRBV19
TGTGCCAGTAGTGGGAACCCGACGGGGGGCGAAAAACTGTTTTTT
CASSGNPTGGEKLFF
>-|TRBJ1-5|13|-|TRBV6-5
TGTGCCAGCAGCATACAGGGCAGACAGCCCCAGCATTTT
CASSIQGRQPQHF
>TRBD1|TRBJ1-1|13|-|TRBV7-2
TGTGCCAGCAGGGCTCCAGGGGGCTCTGAAGCTTTCTTT
CASRAPGGSEAFF
>-|TRBJ1-2|12|few|TRBV14
TGTGCCAGCAGCCAAGTCCCGCCAGGGATGACCTTC
CASSQVPPGMTF
>-|TRBJ1-5|17|-|TRBV7-9
TGTGCCAGCAGCCAACAAAGGGCAGGAGGTAGCAATCAGCCCCAGCATTTT
CASSQQRAGGSNQPQHF
>-|TRBJ1-5|13|-|TRBV6-1
TGTGCCAGCAGTGCCAGTTACAATCAGCCCCAGCATTTT
CASSASYNQPQHF
>TRBD2|TRBJ2-7|16|once|TRBV18
TGTGCCAGCTCATTTAGCGGGGGGGCACCAATCTACGAGCAGTACTTC
CASSFSGGAPIYEQYF
>-|TRBJ1-1|15|-|TRBV5-1
TGCGCCAGCAGCTTGGATCGGGTGGAGAACACTGAAGCTTTCTTT
CASSLDRVENTEAFF
>-|TRBJ2-3|14|-|TRBV6-5
TGTGCCAGCAAGCAGGGTTGGGTGTCAGATACGCAGTATTTT
CASKQGWVSDTQYF
>-|TRBJ2-5|13|once|TRBV5-8
TGTGCCAGCAGCTTCTTGACAGCGGAGACCCAGTACTTC
CASSFLTAETQYF
>TRBD1|TRBJ1-2|14|once|TRBV6-6
TGTGCCAGCACGGACAGGGGAGGGAACTATGGCTACACCTTC
CASTDRGGNYGYTF
>TRBD2|TRBJ2-3|15|-|TRBV2
TGTGCCAGCTCCTATGGGGGGGGAAGCACAGATACGCAGTATTTT
CASSYGGGSTDTQYF
>-|TRBJ1-2|13|-|TRBV7-2
TGTGCCAGCAGCTTAGGGGATAACTATGGCTACACCTTC
CASSLGDNYGYTF
>-|TRBJ2-3|15|-|TRBV4-1
TGCGCCAGCAGCCAAAGGGGCTTCGGCTCGGATACGCAGTATTTT
CASSQRGFGSDTQYF
>TRBD1|TRBJ2-1|16|-|TRBV7-3
TGTGCCAGCAGCCCCACGGGACAGGGGATCTACAATGAGCAGTTCTTC
CASSPTGQGIYNEQFF
>TRBD1|TRBJ1-6|13|-|TRBV30
TGTGCCTGGGGGGGACAGAACAATTCACCCCTCCACTTT
CAWGGQNNSPLHF
>TRBD1|TRBJ1-1|13|-|TRBV28
TGTGCCAGCAGGAGACAGGGGAGAACTGAAGCTTTCTTT
CASRRQGRTEAFF
>-|TRBJ1-1|15|-|TRBV9
TGTGCCAGCAGCGTAGCAAGTGGAGGGGGCACTGAAGCTTTCTTT
CASSVASGGGTEAFF
>TRBD1|TRBJ2-7|14|-|TRBV30
TGTGCCTGGAGTGTACGACAGGGAGACGGCGAGCAGTACTTC
CAWSVRQGDGEQYF
>-|TRBJ2-3|15|few|TRBV6-6
TGTGCCAGCAGCCCCGGGACGAACCCGGGAGATACGCAGTATTTT
CASSPGTNPGDTQYF
>-|TRBJ2-3|13|-|TRBV10-1
TGCGCCAGCAGTAGGGACTTCACAGATACGCAGTATTTT
CASSRDFTDTQYF
>-|TRBJ2-2|12|few|TRBV30
TGTGCCTGGGGTCGGTTGGGCCGGGAGCTGTTTTTT
CAWGRLGRELFF
>-|TRBJ1-1|14|-|TRBV5-1
TGCGCCAGCAGCCCGGTCCCGGAGAACACTGAAGCTTTCTTT
CASSPVPENTEAFF
>-|TRBJ2-5|14|-|TRBV19
TGTGCCAGTAGCCTGACAGGTCCCAGGGAGACCCAGTACTTC
CASSLTGPRETQYF
>TRBD2|TRBJ2-3|16|-|TRBV5-1
TGCGCCAGCAGCTTGGCCGGGACTAGCGGGAGAAATACGCAGTATTTT
CASSLAGTSGRNTQYF
>TRBD1|TRBJ2-7|12|-|TRBV2
TGTGCCAGCAGTGATGACAGGGGCGAGCAGTACTTC
CASSDDRGEQYF
>TRBD1|TRBJ2-3|16|-|TRBV7-8
TGTGCCAGCAGCCCTGCGGGACAGGGAATCACAGATACGCAGTATTTT
CASSPAGQGITDTQYF
>TRBD1|TRBJ2-7|15|-|TRBV6-5
TGTGCCATCACGGTGGGACAGGGCGCGTTCTACGAGCAGTACTTC
CAITVGQGAFYEQYF
>-|TRBJ2-3|12|-|TRBV5-4
TGTGCCAGCAGCTTCTTCACAGATACGCAGTATTTT
CASSFFTDTQYF
>TRBD1|TRBJ1-2|13|-|TRBV23-1
TGCGCCAGCAGCCTAGACAGGGAAAATGGCTACACCTTC
CASSLDRENGYTF
>TRBD1|TRBJ1-4|15|-|TRBV5-5
TGTGCCAGCAGCGCTTCCGGGACAGGGAATGAAAAACTGTTTTTT
CASSASGTGNEKLFF
>-|TRBJ1-3|16|-|TRBV7-9
TGTGCCAGCAGCTTAGCCCCCGCCGGAGCTGGAAACACCATATATTTT
CASSLAPAGAGNTIYF
>-|TRBJ2-1|14|-|TRBV30
TGTGCCTGGAGTCGTCGCCCCCCCTACAATGAGCAGTTCTTC
CAWSRRPPYNEQFF
>-|TRBJ2-7|15|-|TRBV2
TGTGCCAGCAGTGAAGCGCTTCCAGGGCGCTACGAGCAGTACTTC
CASSEALPGRYEQYF
>TRBD1|TRBJ2-7|15|-|TRBV5-1
TGCGCCAGCAGCACGAGGACAGGGAGTACGGACGAGCAGTACTTC
CASSTRTGSTDEQYF
>TRBD2|TRBJ2-3|16|-|TRBV7-2
TGTGCCAGCAGCGTACTAGCGGGGGGCCCGGCTCGGGGGCAGTATTTT
CASSVLAGGPARGQYF
>-|TRBJ2-1|16|-|TRBV6-1
TGTGCCAGCAGTGAAATGGTGGGGAGGAACTACAATGAGCAGTTCTTC
CASSEMVGRNYNEQFF
>-|TRBJ2-5|14|-|TRBV7-2
TGTGCCAGCAGCTCCGGACTAAGCCAAGAGACCCAGTACTTC
CASSSGLSQETQYF
>-|TRBJ1-1|13|-|TRBV18
TGTGCCAGCTCTCTAACACGGGACACTGAAGCTTTCTTT
CASSLTRDTEAFF
>TRBD1|TRBJ2-1|15|-|TRBV25-1
TGTGCCAGCAGTGAAACGGGACAGGCACACAATGAGCAGTTCTTC
CASSETGQAHNEQFF
>TRBD2|TRBJ2-3|15|-|TRBV19
TGTGCCAGTAGTATAGGGCCCTGGGAGGGGGATACGCAGTATTTT
CASSIGPWEGDTQYF
>-|TRBJ1-6|16|-|TRBV30
TGTGCCTGGAGTAGAGAGGGTGGGTCCTATAATTCACCCCTCCACTTT
CAWSREGGSYNSPLHF
>-|TRBJ2-5|15|-|TRBV2
TGTGCCAGCAGTGATAGATCGCCCGCGCGAGAGACCCAGTACTTC
CASSDRSPARETQYF
>-|TRBJ2-1|16|-|TRBV18
TGTGCCAGCTCACCACTCTCGGCGGTAGGCTACAATGAGCAGTTCTTC
CASSPLSAVGYNEQFF
>-|TRBJ2-7|15|few|TRBV6-4
TGTGCCAGCAGTGTCCACCGGGACTCGACCGGGGAGCAGTACTTC
CASSVHRDSTGEQYF
>-|TRBJ2-7|15|-|TRBV5-1
TGCGCCAGCAGCTTGTCCAAGGGGCTCTCCTACGAGCAGTACTTC
CASSLSKGLSYEQYF
>-|TRBJ2-3|15|few|TRBV5-1
TGCGCCAGCAGCTTAAGGGGCGAAGGGGCAGATACGCAGTATTTT
CASSLRGEGADTQYF
>TRBD1|TRBJ1-6|16|-|TRBV7-2
TGTGCCAGCAGCGACCCGGGACAGGGACCTAATTCACCCCTCCACTTT
CASSDPGQGPNSPLHF